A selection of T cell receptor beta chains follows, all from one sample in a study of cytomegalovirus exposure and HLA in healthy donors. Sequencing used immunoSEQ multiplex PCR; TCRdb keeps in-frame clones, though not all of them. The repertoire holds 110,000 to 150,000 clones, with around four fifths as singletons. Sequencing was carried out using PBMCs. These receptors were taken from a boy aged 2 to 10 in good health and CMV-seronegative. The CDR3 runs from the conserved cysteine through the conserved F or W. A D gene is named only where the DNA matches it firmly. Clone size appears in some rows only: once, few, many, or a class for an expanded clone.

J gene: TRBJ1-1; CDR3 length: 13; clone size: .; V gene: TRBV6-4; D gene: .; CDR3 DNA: TGTGCCAGCAGGGGACACATGAACACTGAAGCTTTCTTT; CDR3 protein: CASRGHMNTEAFF
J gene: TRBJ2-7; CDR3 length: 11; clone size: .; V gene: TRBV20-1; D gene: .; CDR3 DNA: TGCAGCCTCCTATTCTCCTACGAGCAGTACTTC; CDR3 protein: CSLLFSYEQYF
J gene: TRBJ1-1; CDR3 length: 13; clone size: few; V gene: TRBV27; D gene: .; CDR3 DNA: TGTGCCAGCTCCTGGGGAGGGGACACTGAAGCTTTCTTT; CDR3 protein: CASSWGGDTEAFF
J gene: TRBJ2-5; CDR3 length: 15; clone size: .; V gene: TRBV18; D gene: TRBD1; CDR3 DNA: TGTGCCAGCTCACCAAATGCAGGGGGCGCGGAGACCCAGTACTTC; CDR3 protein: CASSPNAGGAETQYF
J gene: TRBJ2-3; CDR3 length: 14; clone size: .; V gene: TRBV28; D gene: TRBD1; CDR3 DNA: TGTGCCAGCATTGAGGGACAGGCTGTGGATACGCAGTATTTT; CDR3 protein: CASIEGQAVDTQYF
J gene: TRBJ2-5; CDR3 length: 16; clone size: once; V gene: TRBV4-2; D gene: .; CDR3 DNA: TGTGCCAGCAGCCAAGGGACTGGATACGGGCAAGAGACCCAGTACTTC; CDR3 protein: CASSQGTGYGQETQYF
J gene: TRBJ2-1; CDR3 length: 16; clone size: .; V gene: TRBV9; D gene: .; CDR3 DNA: TGTGCCAGCAGCGTAGGGGGGGGCGGGGGCCAGAATGAGCAGTTCTTC; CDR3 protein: CASSVGGGGGQNEQFF
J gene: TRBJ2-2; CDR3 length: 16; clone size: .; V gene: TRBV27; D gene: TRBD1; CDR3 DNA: TGTGCCAGCAGTCAGCGACAGGGTTCGAACACCGGGGAGCTGTTTTTT; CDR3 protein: CASSQRQGSNTGELFF
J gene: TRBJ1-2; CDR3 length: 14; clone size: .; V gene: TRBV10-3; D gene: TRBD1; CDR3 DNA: TGTGCCATCAGACGGGACAGGGGTGACTATGGCTACACCTTC; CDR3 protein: CAIRRDRGDYGYTF
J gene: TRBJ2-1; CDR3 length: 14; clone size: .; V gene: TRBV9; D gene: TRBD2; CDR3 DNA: TGTGCCAGCAGTGTAAGCGGGAGCCCCGTTGAGCAGCTCTTC; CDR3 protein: CASSVSGSPVEQLF
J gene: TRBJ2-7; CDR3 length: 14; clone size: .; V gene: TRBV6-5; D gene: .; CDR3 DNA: TGTGCCAGCAGTAACTCAAGGAGCTCCTACGAGCAGTACTTC; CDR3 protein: CASSNSRSSYEQYF
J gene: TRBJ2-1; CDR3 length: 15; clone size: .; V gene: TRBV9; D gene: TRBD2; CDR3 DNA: TGTGCCAGCAGCGGGACTAGCGGGAGTGTCAATGAGCAGTTCTTC; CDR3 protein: CASSGTSGSVNEQFF
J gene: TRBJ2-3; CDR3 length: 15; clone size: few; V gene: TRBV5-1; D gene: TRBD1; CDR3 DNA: TGCGCCAGCAGCTCACAGGGGGCGCTGGCAGATACGCAGTATTTT; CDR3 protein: CASSSQGALADTQYF
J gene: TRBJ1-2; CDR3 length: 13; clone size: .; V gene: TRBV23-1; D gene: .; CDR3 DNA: TGCGCCAGCCAGCGGCGGTCTTTTGGCTGGCGCACCTTC; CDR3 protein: CASQRRSFGWRTF
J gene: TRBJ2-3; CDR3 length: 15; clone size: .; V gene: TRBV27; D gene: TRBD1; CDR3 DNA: TGTGCCAGCAGTTTACCAGGGGGCTTCGCAGATACGCAGTATTTT; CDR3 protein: CASSLPGGFADTQYF
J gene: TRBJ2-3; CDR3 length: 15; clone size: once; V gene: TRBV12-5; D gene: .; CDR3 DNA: TGTGCTAGTGGTCAGGGAATTTTTCACACAGATACGCAGTATTTT; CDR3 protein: CASGQGIFHTDTQYF
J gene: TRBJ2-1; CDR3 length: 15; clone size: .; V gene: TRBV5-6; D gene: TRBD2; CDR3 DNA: TGTGCCAGCAGTTCCACTAGCGGGAGCCGAGGGTGGCAGTTCTTC; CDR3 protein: CASSSTSGSRGWQFF
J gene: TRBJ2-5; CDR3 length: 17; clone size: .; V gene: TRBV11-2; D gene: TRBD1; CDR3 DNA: TGTGCCAGCAGCCCTCACATAGGACAGGGGGCTCGTGAGACCCAGTACTTC; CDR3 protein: CASSPHIGQGARETQYF
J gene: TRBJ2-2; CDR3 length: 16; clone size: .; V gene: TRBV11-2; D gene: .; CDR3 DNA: TGTGCCAGCAGCTTCCTGACAGGCGCAAACACCGGGGAGCTGTTTTTT; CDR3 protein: CASSFLTGANTGELFF
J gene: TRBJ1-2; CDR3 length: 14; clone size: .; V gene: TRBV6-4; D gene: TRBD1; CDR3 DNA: TGTGCCAGCAGCGGGACAGGGGGCGTATTTGGCTACACCTTC; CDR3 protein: CASSGTGGVFGYTF